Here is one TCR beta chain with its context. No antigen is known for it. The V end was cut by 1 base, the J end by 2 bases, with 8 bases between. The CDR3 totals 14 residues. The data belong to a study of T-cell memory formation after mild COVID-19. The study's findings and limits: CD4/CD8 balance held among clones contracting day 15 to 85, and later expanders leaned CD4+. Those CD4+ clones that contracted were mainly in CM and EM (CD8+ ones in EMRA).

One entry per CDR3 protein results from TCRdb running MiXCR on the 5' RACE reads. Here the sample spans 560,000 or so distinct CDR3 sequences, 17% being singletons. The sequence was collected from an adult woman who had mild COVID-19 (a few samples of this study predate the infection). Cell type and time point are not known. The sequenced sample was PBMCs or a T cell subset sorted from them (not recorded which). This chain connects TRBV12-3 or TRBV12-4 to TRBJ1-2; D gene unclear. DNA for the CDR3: TGTGCCAGCAGTTTAGGGGGTTTCAACTATGGCTACACCTTC. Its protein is CASSLGGFNYGYTF.